This T cell receptor beta chain was sequenced during a study of blood T cell repertoires in COVID-19. Per the original methods: For nucleated cells, counts were estimated from reference gene primer amplification. TCRdb keeps only in-frame clones here, not all; method: immunoSEQ multiplex PCR. V and J calls and clone size are as listed in that table; D and trimming were resolved from the DNA. Among about 180,000 clones, about 82% were seen once, and the ten largest hold around 8.6%. The CDR3 has 16 amino acids. The junction had 8 bases not matched to a gene; V was cut back by 4 bases and J by 4 bases. CDR1 and CDR2 (germline): LNHNV, YYDKDF (reference sequence).

The sample was PBMCs or T cells enriched from blood (not recorded which). J is TRBJ2-2 and V is TRBV15; 8 bases are shared with TRBD2. The sequence came from a woman aged 25 to 45 who had recovered from COVID-19. The CDR3 is CATSTTRGGFTGELFF. CDR3 nucleotides: TGTGCCACCAGCACCACCCGCGGGGGGTTCACCGGGGAGCTGTTTTTT.